Below are 23 T cell receptor beta chains sequenced from a single sample in a study of T cells after yellow fever vaccination. In TCRdb, the 5' RACE reads were re-called with MiXCR into one record per CDR3 protein. Of some 32,000 distinct CDR3 sequences in the sample, 3.5% to 5% were seen once. Specimen: CD8+ T cells sorted from PBMCs, collected 5 days after the yellow fever booster vaccination. These receptors were taken from a man between 25 and 39 years old who received the YFV17D yellow fever vaccine.

This chain connects TRBV5-6 to TRBJ2-7; D is unresolved. CDR1 and CDR2 (germline): SGHDT, YYEEEE. Trimming pared 2 bases from V and 0 bases from J, leaving 9 bases between. The CDR3 has 14 residues. This chain's CDR3 is CASSFGQVSYEQYF. DNA for the CDR3: TGTGCCAGCAGCTTTGGGCAGGTCTCCTACGAGCAGTACTTC.

There are many counts of this clonotype. CDR3: CASSPLSQETQYF. In DNA, the CDR3 is TGCGCCAGCTCGCCGCTAAGCCAAGAGACCCAGTACTTC. The chain combines TRBV5-1 with TRBJ2-5; D gene uncertain. In germline, CDR1 is SGHRS, CDR2 YFSETQ. There are 13 residues in the CDR3. V was pared by 7 bases and J by 1 base, with 11 bases between. Full variable domain (rest looked up from reference TRBV5-1 and TRBJ2-5): KAGVTQTPRYLIKTRGQQVTLSCSPISGHRSVSWYQQTPGQGLQFLFEYFSETQRNKGNFPGRFSGRQFSNSRSEMNVSTLELGDSALYLCASSPLSQETQYFGPGTRLLVL.

This clonotype was picked up many times. The rearrangement joins TRBV7-8 to TRBJ1-5; D uncertain. This CDR3 contains 15 residues. Germline CDR1 and CDR2: SGHVS and FQNEAQ. Deletions cut 5 bases from V and 3 bases from J, with 14 bases between. The CDR3 spells CASSGERDFNQPQHF. The CDR3 DNA is TGTGCCAGCAGCGGGGAACGCGATTTCAATCAGCCCCAGCATTTT.

This clonotype showed up many times. The J gene is TRBJ2-5, the V gene TRBV4-3; TRBD2 aligns across 9 bases. The germline V gene has CDR1 LGHNA and CDR2 YSLEER. There are 17 residues in the CDR3. V trimming: 4 bases; J trimming: 10 bases; junction bases outside the gene matches: 19. In DNA, the CDR3 is TGCGCCAGCAGCCCATCCCCAGCGGGAGGCGGCGTAGGAGACCAGTACTTC. Translating gives CASSPSPAGGGVGDQYF.

In this sample, this clonotype turned up many times. The CDR3 protein is CASSSGLAESQETQYF. The CDR3, as DNA: TGCGCCAGCAGCTCCGGACTAGCGGAAAGTCAAGAGACCCAGTACTTC. V and J are TRBV5-1 and TRBJ2-5; the match to TRBD2 covers 10 bases. Germline-derived CDR1 and CDR2 are SGHRS and YFSETQ. The CDR3 totals 16 residues. V was clipped by 3 bases and J by 2 bases; unmatched bases: 7.

This clonotype showed up many times. The CDR3 DNA follows: TGTGCCAGCAGCCAAGATTGGACCCGGGGCAATGAGCAGTTCTTC. Translation: CASSQDWTRGNEQFF. V gene TRBV14 combines with J gene TRBJ2-1; a weak D match, TRBD2 (5 bases). Between the trimmed V and J ends, which lost 0 bases and 6 bases, there was a span of 12 bases. CDR3 length: 15 residues. Per the germline V gene, CDR1 is SGHDN and CDR2 is FVKESK. Using reference TRBV14 and TRBJ2-1 for the parts outside the CDR3, the full variable domain is EAGVTQFPSHSVIEKGQTVTLRCDPISGHDNLYWYRRVMGKEIKFLLHFVKESKQDESGMPNNRFLAERTGGTYSTLKVQPAELEDSGVYFCASSQDWTRGNEQFFGPGTRLTVL.

This clonotype was recorded at least ten times. V gene TRBV20-1 combines with J gene TRBJ2-1; 7 bases align to TRBD2. Germline CDR1 is DFQATT and CDR2 is SNEGSKA (reference sequence). The CDR3 is 13 amino acids. The CDR3 is CSVPGLADNEQFF. CDR3 coding DNA: TGCAGCGTCCCTGGGCTAGCGGACAATGAGCAGTTCTTC.

At least ten counts were recorded for this clonotype. The chain joins TRBV27 to TRBJ2-7; no clear D. Germline V lookup: CDR1 MNHEY, CDR2 SMNVEV (reference sequence). Trimming stripped 5 bases from V and 1 base from J, with 9 bases between. The CDR3 is 13 residues long. The CDR3 loop is CASSHGPSYEQYF. The DNA for the CDR3 is TGTGCCAGCAGTCACGGCCCATCCTACGAGCAGTACTTC.

This clonotype showed up many times. The CDR3 DNA reads TGTGCCAGCAGACTGGACCGTTATCAGCCCCAGCATTTT. It encodes CASRLDRYQPQHF. The genes are TRBV28 and TRBJ1-5; no clear D. Germline CDR1 is MDHEN and CDR2 is SYDVKM. The CDR3 is made up of 13 amino acids. V lost 6 bases to trimming and J lost 5 bases, with 11 bases between them.

Within the sample, this clonotype is medium-sized. V is TRBV6-1 and J is TRBJ2-1; D is uncertain. Trimming took off 4 bases at V and 10 bases at J, with 14 bases between the two ends. Germline V gives CDR1 MNHNS, CDR2 SASEGT. The CDR3 covers 13 residues. The CDR3 DNA sequence: TGTGCCAGCAGTGCACGGATAGGAGAGGAGCAGTTCTTC. Its translation: CASSARIGEEQFF.

This clonotype showed up many times. The V gene is TRBV5-1, the J gene TRBJ2-1; D is undetermined. CDR3 length: 14 residues. Germline V CDR1 and CDR2: SGHRS, YFSETQ. V lost 2 bases, J lost 1 base, and 7 bases lay in between. For the CDR3, the DNA is TGCGCCAGCAGCTTAACGGGTTCCTACAATGAGCAGTTCTTC. The encoded protein is CASSLTGSYNEQFF.

This clonotype has at least ten counts. The chain is built from TRBV20-1 and TRBJ2-4; D possibly matches TRBD1 or TRBD2 (5 bases each). Trimming took off 0 bases at V and 0 bases at J, with 9 bases between the two ends. This CDR3 spans 15 amino acids. CDR1 and CDR2 from the germline V gene are DFQATT and SNEGSKA (reference sequence). The CDR3 DNA sequence: TGCAGTGCTAGAGATGGGGACCTAGCCAAAAACATTCAGTACTTC. Protein product: CSARDGDLAKNIQYF.

On this clonotype: With a much larger clone just one base away, this may be a read error. The chain joins TRBV6-2 or TRBV6-3 to TRBJ2-1; maybe TRBD2 (6 bases). Per the germline V gene, CDR1 is MNHEY and CDR2 is SVGEGT. CDR3 length: 17 amino acids. The CDR3 sequence is CTSTPPIAEDLYNEQFF. DNA of the CDR3: TGTACCAGCACCCCCCCTATAGCGGAAGACCTATACAATGAGCAGTTCTTC.

This clonotype was seen ten or more times. CDR3: CASKEGATGELFF. For the CDR3, the DNA is TGTGCCAGCAAGGAAGGGGCCACCGGGGAGCTGTTTTTT. This chain uses TRBV6-1 with TRBJ2-2, with D maybe TRBD1 (5 bases). CDR1 and CDR2 (germline): MNHNS, SASEGT. The length of the CDR3 is 13 residues. V was trimmed by 7 bases and J by 4 bases, leaving 10 bases between them.

The J gene is TRBJ2-5, the V gene TRBV5-4, with D possibly called TRBD1 or TRBD2 (5 bases each). The germline V and J ends were trimmed by 4 bases and 0 bases, with 13 bases remaining between them. CDR3 length: 15 residues. Germline CDR1 is SGHNT and CDR2 is YYREEE (reference sequence). CDR3 loop: CASSPGTSYQETQYF. DNA of the CDR3: TGTGCCAGCAGCCCCGGGACCTCGTACCAAGAGACCCAGTACTTC. The complete variable domain, with remaining parts taken from reference TRBV5-4 and TRBJ2-5, reads ETGVTQSPTHLIKTRGQQVTLRCSSQSGHNTVSWYQQALGQGPQFIFQYYREEENGRGNFPPRFSGLQFPNYSSELNVNALELDDSALYLCASSPGTSYQETQYFGPGTRLLVL.

Sample share makes this clonotype medium-sized. The chain links TRBV20-1 to TRBJ1-2, with 9 bases fitting TRBD1. Looked up from germline, CDR1 is DFQATT and CDR2 is SNEGSKA (reference sequence). The CDR3 totals 13 residues. After removal of 6 bases from V and 3 bases from J, the junction contained 5 bases not matched to a gene. Here the CDR3 DNA reads TGCAGTGCCCCTAGGGACAGGGACTATGGCTACACCTTC. It specifies CSAPRDRDYGYTF.

This clonotype occurred many times. The V call is TRBV4-3, the J call TRBJ2-3, with 8 bases that match TRBD2. This CDR3 comprises 17 residues. Per germline, CDR1 LGHNA and CDR2 YSLEER. V trimming: 4 bases; J trimming: 3 bases; junction bases outside the gene matches: 12. Here the CDR3 reads CASSPAGVAGRTDTQYF. The CDR3 DNA follows: TGCGCCAGCAGCCCGGCGGGCGTAGCGGGAAGAACAGATACGCAGTATTTT.

This clonotype was found many times. This CDR3 reads CASSPPDRADEQYF. The CDR3 nucleotides read TGTGCCAGCAGCCCCCCCGACAGGGCGGACGAGCAGTACTTC. The J gene is TRBJ2-7, the V gene TRBV5-5, with 7 bases matching TRBD1. The CDR3 is 14 amino acids. V was pared by 4 bases and J by 5 bases, with 9 bases of the junction left unmatched. Germline-derived CDR1 and CDR2 are SGHKS and YYEKEE (reference sequence).

About this clonotype: A single base separates this from a much larger clone, so it may be a read error. The genes are TRBV4-1 and TRBJ2-7; no definite D call. CDR1 MGHRA and CDR2 YSYEKL come from the germline V gene. This CDR3 is 13 amino acids long. CDR3 sequence: CVSSQEPAVEQYF. CDR3 sequence (DNA): TGCGTCAGCAGCCAAGAACCTGCGGTGGAGCAGTACTTC.

This clonotype came up many times. J is TRBJ2-5 and V is TRBV3-1, with D possibly TRBD2 on 5 matching bases. The V gene's germline CDR1 is LGHDT and CDR2 YNNKEL (reference sequence). This CDR3 is 18 amino acids long. The ends were cut back, 2 bases at V and 5 bases at J, with 24 bases in the middle. The CDR3 spells CASSQNGRGGIERETQYF. The CDR3 bases are TGTGCCAGCAGCCAAAACGGTCGGGGTGGCATTGAGAGGGAGACCCAGTACTTC.

Ten or more counts support this clonotype. The chain combines TRBV19 with TRBJ2-1; 9 bases align to TRBD1. Per the germline V gene, CDR1 is LNHDA and CDR2 is SQIVND (reference sequence). J gave up 0 bases and V 5 bases, and 5 bases lay outside the gene matches. The CDR3 runs to 16 residues. CDR3 loop: CASSPPTGGSYNEQFF. In DNA, the CDR3 is TGTGCCAGTAGTCCTCCGACAGGGGGCTCCTACAATGAGCAGTTCTTC.

This clonotype showed up many times. This chain uses TRBV29-1 with TRBJ2-1; D unclear. Germline V gene lookup returns CDR1 SQVTM and CDR2 ANQGSEA. Between the trimmed V and J ends, which lost 7 bases and 8 bases, there was a span of 9 bases. CDR3 length: 10 residues. The CDR3: CSEGADEQFF. The CDR3 bases are TGCAGCGAAGGCGCCGATGAGCAGTTCTTC.

As regards this clonotype: A much larger clone sits a single nucleotide away, making a read error possible. The rearrangement links TRBV3-1 to TRBJ2-1, with 7 bases identical to TRBD2. Germline loops: CDR1 LGHDT, CDR2 YNNKEL (reference sequence). The CDR3 totals 18 residues. CDR3 loop: CACSQDSPWEGGINEQFF. The DNA of the CDR3 is TGTGCCTGCAGCCAAGATTCCCCCTGGGAGGGAGGGATCAATGAGCAGTTCTTC.